Each of the 15 T cell receptor beta chains below was sequenced from the same sample in a study of neurological immune-mediated disorders. One entry per CDR3 protein, called by TCRdb with MiXCR from the 5' RACE reads. Of approximately 74,000 distinct CDR3 sequences listed, less than 5.5% were seen once; the top ten hold roughly 7%. Sequencing was performed on PBMCs. These receptors were obtained from a young man with multiple sclerosis.

At least ten counts were recorded for this clonotype. This chain uses TRBV20-1 with TRBJ1-6, with TRBD1 identical over 10 bases. The V and J ends lost 6 bases and 7 bases, in that order; junction bases with no gene match: 12. Germline V lookup: CDR1 DFQATT, CDR2 SNEGSKA (reference sequence). The CDR3 loop spans 16 amino acids. CDR3 in amino acids: CSAPAWDRGGNSPLHF. The CDR3 DNA sequence: TGCAGTGCCCCGGCCTGGGACAGGGGAGGGAATTCACCCCTCCACTTT.

This clonotype was observed many times. The rearrangement links TRBV4-2 to TRBJ2-1, with 13 positions matching TRBD2. This CDR3 spans 16 amino acids. With 1 base clipped from V and 7 bases from J, the junction kept 4 bases outside the gene matches. Looked up from germline, CDR1 is LGHNA and CDR2 is YNFKEQ. For the CDR3, the DNA is TGTGCCAGCAGCCAAGTAATGGGACTAGCGGGGAATGAGCAGTTCTTC. It specifies CASSQVMGLAGNEQFF.

This clonotype was counted ten times or more. The chain employs TRBV5-1 and TRBJ2-7, with TRBD1 matching over 8 bases. Germline trimming cut 2 bases from V and 3 bases from J; bases unmatched to any gene: 4. The CDR3 has 14 amino acids. Germline V gene data show CDR1 as SGHRS and CDR2 as YFSETQ. This chain's CDR3 is CASSFSDRGYEQYF. The CDR3 bases are TGCGCCAGCAGCTTCAGTGACAGGGGCTACGAGCAGTACTTC.

This clonotype was recorded at least ten times. The V call is TRBV12-3 or TRBV12-4, the J call TRBJ2-7; the D is unclear. V was shortened by 6 bases and J by 4 bases, with 16 bases between the two germline ends. The CDR3 sequence is 14 residues long. For the CDR3, the DNA is TGTGCCAGCAGCCGACCCGAGGACGGATACGAGCAGTACTTC. Its translation: CASSRPEDGYEQYF.

This clonotype has a count of ten or more. The chain combines TRBV5-5 with TRBJ2-1; D is ambiguous. The CDR3 spans 13 residues. CDR1 is SGHKS, CDR2 YYEKEE, per germline (reference sequence). V was clipped by 6 bases and J by 5 bases, with 12 bases between them. In nucleotides, the CDR3 is TGTGCCAGCAACCTGCCAGGTAACAATGAGCAGTTCTTC. Residues: CASNLPGNNEQFF.

At least ten counts were recorded for this clonotype. The chain is built from TRBV9 and TRBJ1-3; 7 positions match TRBD1. This CDR3 spans 16 amino acids. With V trimmed by 3 bases and J by 0 bases, 6 bases remained unmatched. Germline values: CDR1 SGDLS, CDR2 YYNGEE. The CDR3 protein is CASSEGASLSGNTIYF. In DNA form, the CDR3 reads TGTGCCAGCAGCGAGGGGGCCTCCCTCTCTGGAAACACCATATATTTT. Variable domain in full (rest from reference TRBV9 and TRBJ1-3): DSGVTQTPKHLITATGQRVTLRCSPRSGDLSVYWYQQSLDQGLQFLIQYYNGEERAKGNILERFSAQQFPDLHSELNLSSLELGDSALYFCASSEGASLSGNTIYFGEGSWLTVV.

This clonotype was detected ten times or more. The rearrangement uses TRBV7-3 and TRBJ1-3; possible D gene TRBD1, 5 bases. The germline V and J ends were trimmed by 5 bases and 0 bases, with 14 bases remaining between them. Germline CDR1 reads SGHTA; CDR2 reads FQGTGA. The CDR3 contains 16 residues. CDR3 protein: CASSPRDPYSGNTIYF. As DNA, the CDR3 is TGTGCCAGCAGCCCGAGGGACCCCTACTCTGGAAACACCATATATTTT.

This clonotype was detected ten times or more. The chain combines TRBV29-1 with TRBJ1-2, with D tentatively TRBD1 (6 bases). The CDR3 runs 15 residues. Germline V lookup: CDR1 SQVTM, CDR2 ANQGSEA. Trimming pared 2 bases from V and 5 bases from J, leaving 18 bases between. CDR3 protein: CSVEPRGGRGYGYTF. In DNA, the CDR3 is TGCAGCGTTGAACCTCGGGGAGGTAGGGGGTATGGCTACACCTTC.

This clonotype was seen repeatedly, ten times or more. The chain recombines TRBV4-1 with TRBJ2-5; 13 bases align to TRBD2. CDR1 and CDR2 from the germline V gene are MGHRA and YSYEKL. J lost 0 bases, V lost 3 bases, and 10 bases had no gene match. The CDR3 runs to 19 residues. The CDR3 here is CASSHLLRGTSGNQETQYF. The CDR3 DNA reads TGCGCCAGCAGCCACCTCCTTCGAGGGACTAGCGGGAACCAAGAGACCCAGTACTTC.

This clonotype was seen ten or more times. The chain couples TRBV28 to TRBJ1-1, with TRBD1 matching 7 bases. Germline V lookup: CDR1 MDHEN, CDR2 SYDVKM. J lost 3 bases, V lost 5 bases, and 15 bases had no gene match. The CDR3 has 17 residues. CDR3 sequence (DNA): TGTGCCAGCAGTACCCAGACAGGGATCTACTCCTACACTGAAGCTTTCTTT. Protein product: CASSTQTGIYSYTEAFF.

In this sample, this clonotype turned up many times. V gene TRBV3-1 combines with J gene TRBJ1-2, with no clear D. The length of the CDR3 is 14 residues. From germline, CDR1 is LGHDT and CDR2 YNNKEL (reference sequence). V was shortened by 0 bases and J by 3 bases, with 8 bases between the two germline ends. The CDR3 reads CASSQESSYYGYTF. In DNA form, the CDR3 reads TGTGCCAGCAGCCAAGAGAGCAGCTACTATGGCTACACCTTC.

This clonotype was counted only a few times. The chain uses TRBV5-5 and TRBJ2-1, with TRBD1 matching 8 bases. Germline loops: CDR1 SGHKS, CDR2 YYEKEE (reference sequence). The CDR3 extends over 14 amino acids. V shed 0 bases, J shed 7 bases, and the junction held 3 bases outside the gene matches. CDR3 protein: CASSLGQGLNEQFF. The CDR3 nucleotides read TGTGCCAGCAGCTTGGGACAGGGGTTGAATGAGCAGTTCTTC.

This clonotype was detected ten times or more. The rearrangement joins TRBV5-1 to TRBJ1-2; D might be TRBD1 (6 bases). Germline V gene lookup returns CDR1 SGHRS and CDR2 YFSETQ. This CDR3 comprises 13 residues. V shed 4 bases and J shed 5 bases, with 12 bases lying between them. CDR3 nucleotides: TGCGCCAGCAGCCAAACACAGGGTTATGGCTACACCTTC. Amino acid sequence: CASSQTQGYGYTF.

This clonotype came up many times. This chain connects TRBV15 to TRBJ2-1; D uncertain. The CDR3 is made up of 14 amino acids. Germline CDR1 LNHNV, CDR2 YYDKDF (reference sequence). Deletions cut 2 bases from V and 6 bases from J, with 11 bases between. For the CDR3, the DNA is TGTGCCACCAGCAGAACGGTTGATGTCAATGAGCAGTTCTTC. Encoded protein: CATSRTVDVNEQFF.

This clonotype has ten or more counts. The chain recombines TRBV12-5 with TRBJ1-6, with D uncertain. CDR3 length: 14 residues. CDR1 is LGHNT, CDR2 FRNRAP, per germline. With 1 base removed from V and 4 bases from J, the gap between germline ends came to 5 bases. CDR3 in amino acids: CASGLEPYNSPLHF. The CDR3 DNA follows: TGTGCTAGTGGTTTGGAGCCGTATAATTCACCCCTCCACTTT.